This T cell receptor (beta chain) was sequenced for a study of blood T cell repertoires in COVID-19. Libraries were prepared by immunoSEQ multiplex PCR; TCRdb keeps only in-frame clonotypes and omits some of them. The sample has roughly 230,000 clones, more than 75% seen once; the top ten hold 5% to 7.5%. Participants had their cohort set by participant-reported clinical history. The CDR3 consists of 16 residues. The gene calls are TRBV21-1 and TRBJ1-5; TRBD1 is the table's D call and was not checked against the DNA. TRBV21-1 is reported as a pseudogene. This receptor was obtained from a woman aged 45-65 years who had been exposed to COVID-19. Specimen: PBMCs or T cells enriched from blood (not recorded which). Here the CDR3 reads CASSTTGARINHPQHF. The DNA for the CDR3 is TGTGCCAGCAGCACTACAGGGGCCCGTATCAATCATCCCCAGCATTTT.